These 11 T cell receptor beta chains came from one sample sequenced in a study of cytomegalovirus exposure and HLA in healthy donors (dated by TCRdb to the late 2010s). The method was the immunoSEQ multiplex PCR assay. The multiplex PCR relied on a mix of 60 forward primers for TCR Vbeta segments and 13 reverse primers for TCR Jbeta segments. The table was pulled from immuneACCESS by TCRdb, which kept in-frame rearrangements only. Such tables lose some clones; where checked, under half of the loss comes from unresolved V genes, and the rest has no known cause. Across this sample there are 150,000 to 200,000 clones, with roughly 85% seen only once. The ten largest clones take up around 2.6% of the sample. Sample: PBMCs. The receptors were gathered from a man aged 25 to 40 in good health and CMV-seropositive.

About this clone itself: Its ends do not fully match the called genes, so a read error is possible. The chain employs TRBV7-9 and TRBJ1-2, with a possible D match to TRBD1 (6 bases). The germline CDR1 and CDR2 sequences are SEHNR and FQNEAQ (reference sequence). There are 15 residues in the CDR3. This chain's CDR3 is CSSSWSIQGFGGYTF. In nucleotides, the CDR3 is TGTTCCAGCAGCTGGTCCATACAGGGTTTCGGTGGCTACACCTTC.

The chain recombines TRBV5-4 with TRBJ1-2; D is ambiguous. The CDR3 consists of 15 residues. The V gene's germline CDR1 is SGHNT and CDR2 YYREEE (reference sequence). Trimming removed 2 bases at V and 2 bases at J, with 13 bases between. CDR3 protein: CASSFRGGPNYGYTF. As DNA, the CDR3 is TGTGCCAGCAGCTTCCGGGGAGGCCCGAACTATGGCTACACCTTC.

The rearrangement links TRBV7-9 to TRBJ2-1; 10 bases agree with TRBD2. Germline loops: CDR1 SEHNR, CDR2 FQNEAQ (reference sequence). J was trimmed by 7 bases and V by 2 bases; bases with no gene match: 14. The CDR3 totals 18 residues. CDR3 nucleotides: TGTGCCAGCAGCTTATCCGGGCTAGCGGGAGCGGGTATAAATGAGCAGTTCTTC. This translates into CASSLSGLAGAGINEQFF.

The DNA of the CDR3 is TGCGCCAGCAGTATGACTCTAGCGGGAGAAGACGAGCAGTACTTC. Translation gives CASSMTLAGEDEQYF. The chain employs TRBV5-1 and TRBJ2-7; 10 positions agree with TRBD2. Trimming cost V 5 bases and J 5 bases; bases outside gene matches: 10. CDR3 length: 15 residues. The germline CDR1 and CDR2 sequences are SGHRS and YFSETQ.

The rearrangement joins TRBV25-1 to TRBJ2-1; the match to TRBD2 covers 9 bases. The germline V gene has CDR1 MGHDK and CDR2 SYGVNS. The CDR3 sequence is 16 residues long. After removal of 6 bases from V and 0 bases from J, the junction contained 6 bases not matched to a gene. CDR3 in DNA: TGTGCCAGCAGCCTTAGCGGGAGAGGCTCCTACAATGAGCAGTTCTTC. Amino acid sequence: CASSLSGRGSYNEQFF.

The V call is TRBV19, the J call TRBJ2-1; tentative D call: TRBD2 (6 bases). Trimming removed 5 bases at V and 2 bases at J, with 10 bases between. This CDR3 is 14 amino acids long. Germline V lookup: CDR1 LNHDA, CDR2 SQIVND (reference sequence). Here the CDR3 DNA reads TGTGCCAGTAGTGGGATAGCGGCCTACAATGAGCAGTTCTTC. This translates into CASSGIAAYNEQFF.

The chain uses TRBV28 and TRBJ2-7; 7 bases agree with TRBD2. The CDR3 covers 15 residues. After removal of 8 bases from V and 9 bases from J, the junction contained 19 bases not matched to a gene. The germline gives CDR1 MDHEN, CDR2 SYDVKM. The CDR3 nucleotides read TGTGCCAGCCCCCCACCCGGAGCGGGATCTGGGCGGCAGTACTTC. It translates to CASPPPGAGSGRQYF. The variable domain in full, completed from reference TRBV28 and TRBJ2-7, reads DVKVTQSSRYLVKRTGEKVFLECVQDMDHENMFWYRQDPGLGLRLIYFSYDVKMKEKGDIPEGYSVSREKKERFSLILESASTNQTSMYLCASPPPGAGSGRQYFGPGTRLTVT.

The chain couples TRBV6-6 to TRBJ2-6; D is unclear. The germline CDR1 and CDR2 sequences are MNHNY and SVGAGI (reference sequence). With 6 bases removed from V and 0 bases from J, the gap between germline ends came to 3 bases. The CDR3 extends over 13 amino acids. CDR3 region: CASRASGANVLTF. The CDR3 nucleotides are TGTGCCAGCAGGGCCTCTGGGGCCAACGTCCTGACTTTC.

V is TRBV4-3 and J is TRBJ2-2; 14 nucleotides agree with TRBD2. The CDR3 runs 17 residues. V was pared by 4 bases and J by 2 bases, with 3 bases of the junction left unmatched. The germline gives CDR1 LGHNA, CDR2 YSLEER. In DNA form, the CDR3 reads TGCGCCAGCAGCCGACTAGCGGGAGGGACTAACACCGGGGAGCTGTTTTTT. The encoded protein is CASSRLAGGTNTGELFF.

In its sample, this clone was seen once. V and J are TRBV6-6 and TRBJ2-3; 7 nucleotides align to TRBD2. The junction had 10 bases not matched to a gene; V was cut back by 2 bases and J by 5 bases. CDR1 and CDR2 (germline): MNHNY, SVGAGI (reference sequence). The CDR3 is 16 amino acids. This CDR3 is CASSYPQSGTGDTQYF. CDR3 in DNA: TGTGCCAGCAGTTACCCCCAAAGCGGGACCGGAGATACGCAGTATTTT.

The chain uses TRBV6-1 and TRBJ1-5, with TRBD1 as a possible D gene (5 bases). This CDR3 is 13 amino acids long. V lost 11 bases, J lost 2 bases, and 13 bases lay in between. Germline V gene sequence: CDR1 MNHNS, CDR2 SASEGT. The CDR3 here is CAGSGGGNQPQHF. The CDR3 DNA sequence: TGTGCCGGTTCCGGGGGAGGCAATCAGCCCCAGCATTTT.